This T cell receptor (beta chain) was obtained from a study of T cell changes during pregnancy in multiple sclerosis (dated by TCRdb to the late 2010s). General notes on the study: In women with multiple sclerosis, the researchers looked at how the T cell repertoire shifted as pregnancy progressed.

Here V drops 2 bases and J drops 4 bases, and the junction holds 10 bases not matched to any gene. Including cysteine and phenylalanine, the CDR3 has 17 amino acids. The DNA shown is the 51-base CDR3, in frame from base 1. The germline V gene supplies CDR1 SGHDN and CDR2 FVKESK. The method behind the library was the immunoSEQ multiplex PCR assay. Imported from immuneACCESS, the table was reduced by TCRdb to in-frame sequences with V and J called. These copies leave out some clones; in studies compared against another copy, an unresolved V gene accounts for under half, and the cause of the remainder is not known. The sample records some 71,000 clones, approximately 91% of which are singletons. Approximately 1.4% of the sample rests with the top ten. A remark on this clone: It lacks a known antigen. No per-base quality is available; no much larger clone lies one base away.

The sequencing here drew on peripheral blood, taken in the third trimester of pregnancy. This receptor was identified in a female donor with multiple sclerosis, enrolled in a pregnancy study. Recombination linked TRBV14 to TRBJ2-3; 9 junctional bases match TRBD1. The sequenced DNA: TGTGCCAGCAGCCAACGGTTACAGGGGGCCGGCGCAGATACGCAGTATTTT. The resulting protein is CASSQRLQGAGADTQYF.